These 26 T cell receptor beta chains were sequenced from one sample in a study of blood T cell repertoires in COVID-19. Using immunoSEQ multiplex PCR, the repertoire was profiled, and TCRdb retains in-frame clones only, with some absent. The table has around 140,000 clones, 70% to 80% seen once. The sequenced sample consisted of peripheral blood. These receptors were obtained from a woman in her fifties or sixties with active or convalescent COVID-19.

This CDR3 reads CASSFSRDRSWNTEAFF. CDR3 bases: TGTGCCAGCAGCTTCTCGCGGGACAGGAGTTGGAACACTGAAGCTTTCTTT. This chain uses TRBV7-8 with TRBJ1-1; 8 bases line up with TRBD1. The ends lost 3 bases at V and 1 base at J; junction bases unmatched: 10. The CDR3 extends over 17 amino acids. Germline V gene data show CDR1 as SGHVS and CDR2 as FQNEAQ.

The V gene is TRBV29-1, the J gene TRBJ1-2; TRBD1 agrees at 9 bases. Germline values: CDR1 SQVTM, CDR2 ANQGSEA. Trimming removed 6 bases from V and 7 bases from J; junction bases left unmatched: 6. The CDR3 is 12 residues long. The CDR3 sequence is CSVGQGSVGYTF. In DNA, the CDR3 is TGCAGCGTGGGACAGGGTTCTGTTGGCTACACCTTC. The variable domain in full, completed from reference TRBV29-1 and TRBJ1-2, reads SAVISQKPSRDICQRGTSLTIQCQVDSQVTMMFWYRQQPGQSLTLIATANQGSEATYESGFVIDKFPISRPNLTFSTLTVSNMSPEDSSIYLCSVGQGSVGYTFGSGTRLTVV.

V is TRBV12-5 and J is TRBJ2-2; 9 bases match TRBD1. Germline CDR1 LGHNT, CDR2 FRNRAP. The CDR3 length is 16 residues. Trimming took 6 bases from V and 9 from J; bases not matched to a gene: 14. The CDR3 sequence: CASGTIWDREIRELFF. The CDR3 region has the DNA TGTGCTAGTGGGACAATTTGGGACAGGGAAATCCGGGAGCTGTTTTTT.

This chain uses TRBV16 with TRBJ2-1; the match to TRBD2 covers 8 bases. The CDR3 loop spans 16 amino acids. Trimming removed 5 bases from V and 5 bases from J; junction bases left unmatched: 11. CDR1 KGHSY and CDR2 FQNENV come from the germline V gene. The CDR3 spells CASSERTGGPNNEQFF. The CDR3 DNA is TGTGCCAGCAGCGAAAGAACGGGGGGGCCCAACAATGAGCAGTTCTTC.

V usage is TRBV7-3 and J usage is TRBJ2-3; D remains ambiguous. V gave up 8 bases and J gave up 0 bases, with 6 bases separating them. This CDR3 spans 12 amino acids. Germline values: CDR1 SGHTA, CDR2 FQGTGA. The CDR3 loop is CASGPSTDTQYF. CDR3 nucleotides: TGTGCCAGCGGCCCAAGCACAGATACGCAGTATTTT.

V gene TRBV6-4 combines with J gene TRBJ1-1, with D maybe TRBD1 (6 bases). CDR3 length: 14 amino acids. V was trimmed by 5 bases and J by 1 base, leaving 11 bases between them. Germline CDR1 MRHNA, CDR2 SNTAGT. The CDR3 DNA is TGTGCCAGCAGTCCATCACAGGGGAACACTGAAGCTTTCTTT. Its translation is CASSPSQGNTEAFF.

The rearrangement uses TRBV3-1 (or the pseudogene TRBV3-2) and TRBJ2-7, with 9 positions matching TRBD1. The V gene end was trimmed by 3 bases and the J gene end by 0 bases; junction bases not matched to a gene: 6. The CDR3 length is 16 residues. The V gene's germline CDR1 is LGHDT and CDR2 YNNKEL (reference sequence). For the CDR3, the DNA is TGTGCCAGCAGCCACAGGGACAGGGCTATCTCCTACGAGCAGTACTTC. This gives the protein CASSHRDRAISYEQYF.

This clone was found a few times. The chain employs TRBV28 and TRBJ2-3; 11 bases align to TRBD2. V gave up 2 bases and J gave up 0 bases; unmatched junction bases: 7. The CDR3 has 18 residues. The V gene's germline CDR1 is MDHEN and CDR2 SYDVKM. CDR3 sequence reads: CASSLLAGGTSSTDTQYF. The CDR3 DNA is TGTGCCAGCAGTTTACTAGCGGGAGGCACCTCTAGCACAGATACGCAGTATTTT.

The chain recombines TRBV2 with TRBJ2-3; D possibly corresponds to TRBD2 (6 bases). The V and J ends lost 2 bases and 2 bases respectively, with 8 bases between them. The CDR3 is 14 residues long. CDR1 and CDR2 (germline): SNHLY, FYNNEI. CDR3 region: CASSEQRATDTQYF. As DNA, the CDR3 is TGTGCCAGCAGTGAACAGCGGGCCACAGATACGCAGTATTTT. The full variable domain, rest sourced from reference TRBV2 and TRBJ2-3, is EPEVTQTPSHQVTQMGQEVILRCVPISNHLYFYWYRQILGQKVEFLVSFYNNEISEKSEIFDDQFSVERPDGSNFTLKIRSTKLEDSAMYFCASSEQRATDTQYFGPGTRLTVL.

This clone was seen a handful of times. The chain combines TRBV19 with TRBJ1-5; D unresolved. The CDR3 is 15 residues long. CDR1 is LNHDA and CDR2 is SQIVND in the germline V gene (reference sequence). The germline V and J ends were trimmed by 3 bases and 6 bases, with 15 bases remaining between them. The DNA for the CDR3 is TGTGCCAGTAGTATGTGGCAGGCTTCTGGTCAGCCCCAGCATTTT. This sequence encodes CASSMWQASGQPQHF.

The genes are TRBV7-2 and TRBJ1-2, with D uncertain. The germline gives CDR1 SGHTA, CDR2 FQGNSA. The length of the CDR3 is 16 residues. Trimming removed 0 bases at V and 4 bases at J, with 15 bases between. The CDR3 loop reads CASSLASGEGGYGYTF. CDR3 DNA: TGTGCCAGCAGCTTAGCGTCGGGTGAGGGTGGCTATGGCTACACCTTC.

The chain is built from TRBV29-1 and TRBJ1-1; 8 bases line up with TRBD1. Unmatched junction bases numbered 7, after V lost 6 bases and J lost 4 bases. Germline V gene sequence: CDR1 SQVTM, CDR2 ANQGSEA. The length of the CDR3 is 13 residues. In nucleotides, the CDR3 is TGCAGCGTGCGTTCAGGGGGCATCACTGAAGCTTTCTTT. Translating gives CSVRSGGITEAFF.

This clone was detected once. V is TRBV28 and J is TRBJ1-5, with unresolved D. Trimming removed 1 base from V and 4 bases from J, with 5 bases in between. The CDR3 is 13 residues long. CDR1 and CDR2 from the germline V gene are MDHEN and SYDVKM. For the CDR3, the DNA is TGTGCCAGCAGTTTATTCGGTAATCAGCCCCAGCATTTT. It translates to CASSLFGNQPQHF.

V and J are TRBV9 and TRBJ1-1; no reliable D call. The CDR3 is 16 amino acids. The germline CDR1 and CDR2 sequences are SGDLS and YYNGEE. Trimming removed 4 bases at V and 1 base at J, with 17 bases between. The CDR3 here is CASSPTLRGANTEAFF. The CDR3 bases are TGTGCCAGCAGCCCTACTCTGCGGGGAGCGAACACTGAAGCTTTCTTT.

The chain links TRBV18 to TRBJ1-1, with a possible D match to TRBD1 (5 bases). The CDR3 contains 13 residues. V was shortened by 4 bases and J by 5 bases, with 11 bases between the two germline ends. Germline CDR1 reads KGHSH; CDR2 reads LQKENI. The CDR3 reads CASSQGLKTEAFF. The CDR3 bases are TGTGCCAGCTCACAGGGGTTAAAGACTGAAGCTTTCTTT.

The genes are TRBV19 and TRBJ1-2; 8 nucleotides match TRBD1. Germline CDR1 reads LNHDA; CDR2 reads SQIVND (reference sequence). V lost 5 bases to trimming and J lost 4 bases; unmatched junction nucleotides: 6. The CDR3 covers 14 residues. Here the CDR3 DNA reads TGTGCCAGTAGTGAGCAGGGGGCAGTCTATGGCTACACCTTC. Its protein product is CASSEQGAVYGYTF.

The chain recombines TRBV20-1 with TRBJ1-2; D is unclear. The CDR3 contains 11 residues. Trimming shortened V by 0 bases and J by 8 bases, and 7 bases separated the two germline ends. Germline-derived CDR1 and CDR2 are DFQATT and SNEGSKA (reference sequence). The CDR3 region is CSARDLVGYTF. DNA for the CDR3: TGCAGTGCTAGAGATTTAGTCGGCTACACCTTC.

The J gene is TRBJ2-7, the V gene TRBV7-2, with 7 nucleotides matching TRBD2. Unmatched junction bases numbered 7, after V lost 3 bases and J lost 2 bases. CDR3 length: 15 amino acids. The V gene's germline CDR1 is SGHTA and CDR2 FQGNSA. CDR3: CASSFEREWPYEQYF. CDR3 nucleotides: TGTGCCAGCAGCTTTGAGCGGGAATGGCCCTACGAGCAGTACTTC.

Here the CDR3 DNA reads TGCGCCAGCAGTGAGCTAGGCAATCAGCCCCAGCATTTT. Translation: CASSELGNQPQHF. The chain couples TRBV10-2 to TRBJ1-5; D not resolved. CDR1 is WSHSY and CDR2 is SAAADI in the germline V gene. The CDR3 runs 13 residues. V was pared by 2 bases and J by 2 bases, with 4 bases between.

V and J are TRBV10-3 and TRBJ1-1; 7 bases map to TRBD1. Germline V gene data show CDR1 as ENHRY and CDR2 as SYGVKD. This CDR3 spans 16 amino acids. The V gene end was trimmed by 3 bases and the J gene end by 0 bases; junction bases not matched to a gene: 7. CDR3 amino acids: CAISDSDRSMNTEAFF. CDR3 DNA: TGTGCCATCAGTGATTCGGACAGGTCGATGAACACTGAAGCTTTCTTT.

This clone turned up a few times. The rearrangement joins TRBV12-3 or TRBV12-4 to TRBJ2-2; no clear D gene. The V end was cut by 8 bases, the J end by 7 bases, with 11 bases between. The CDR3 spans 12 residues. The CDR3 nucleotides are TGTGCCAGCCGTATAAGCGACGGGGAGCTGTTTTTT. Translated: CASRISDGELFF.

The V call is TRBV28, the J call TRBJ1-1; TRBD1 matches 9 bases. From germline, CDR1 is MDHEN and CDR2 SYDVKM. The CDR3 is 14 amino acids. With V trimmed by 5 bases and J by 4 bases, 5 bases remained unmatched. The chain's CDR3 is CASSLTGGVTEAFF. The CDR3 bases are TGTGCCAGCAGTCTGACAGGGGGTGTCACTGAAGCTTTCTTT.

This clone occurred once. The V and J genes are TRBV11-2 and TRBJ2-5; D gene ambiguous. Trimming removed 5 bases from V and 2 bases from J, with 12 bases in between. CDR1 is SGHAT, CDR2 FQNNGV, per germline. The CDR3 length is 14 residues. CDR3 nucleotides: TGTGCCAGCAGCACCGCGGCTCCGCAAGAGACCCAGTACTTC. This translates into CASSTAAPQETQYF.

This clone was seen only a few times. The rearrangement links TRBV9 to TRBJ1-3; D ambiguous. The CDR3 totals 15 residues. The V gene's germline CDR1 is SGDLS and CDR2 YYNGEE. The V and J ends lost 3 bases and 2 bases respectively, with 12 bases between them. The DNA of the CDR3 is TGTGCCAGCAGCGCTCCGCTTGGGCCTGGAAACACCATATATTTT. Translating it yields CASSAPLGPGNTIYF.

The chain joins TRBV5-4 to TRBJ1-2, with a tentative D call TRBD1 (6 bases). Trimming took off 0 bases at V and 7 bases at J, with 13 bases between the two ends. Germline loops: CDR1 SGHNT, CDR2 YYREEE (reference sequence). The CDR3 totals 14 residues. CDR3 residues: CASSLARGAGGYTF. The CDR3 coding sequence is TGTGCCAGCAGCTTGGCTCGGGGGGCAGGTGGCTACACCTTC.

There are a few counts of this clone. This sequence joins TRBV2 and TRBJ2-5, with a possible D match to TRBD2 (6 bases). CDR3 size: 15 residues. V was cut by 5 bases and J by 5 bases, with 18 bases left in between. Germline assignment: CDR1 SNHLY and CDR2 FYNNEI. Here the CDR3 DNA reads TGTGCCAGCAGTTCTGGGGGGACCTCCGGCGAGACCCAGTACTTC. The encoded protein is CASSSGGTSGETQYF.